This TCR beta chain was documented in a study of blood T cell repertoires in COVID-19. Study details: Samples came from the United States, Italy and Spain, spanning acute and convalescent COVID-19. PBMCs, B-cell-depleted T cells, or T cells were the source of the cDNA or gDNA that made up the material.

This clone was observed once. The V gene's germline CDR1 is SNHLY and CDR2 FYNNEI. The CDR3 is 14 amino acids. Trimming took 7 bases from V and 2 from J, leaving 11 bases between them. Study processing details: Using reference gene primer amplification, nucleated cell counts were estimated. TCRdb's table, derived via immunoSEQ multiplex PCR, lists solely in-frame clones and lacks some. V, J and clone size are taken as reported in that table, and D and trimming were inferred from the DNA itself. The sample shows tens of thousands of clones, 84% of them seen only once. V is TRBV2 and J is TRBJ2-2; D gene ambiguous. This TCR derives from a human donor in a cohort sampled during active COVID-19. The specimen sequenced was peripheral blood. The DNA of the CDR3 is TGTGCCAGCAACCCTAACAGAAACACCGGGGAGCTGTTTTTT. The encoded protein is CASNPNRNTGELFF.